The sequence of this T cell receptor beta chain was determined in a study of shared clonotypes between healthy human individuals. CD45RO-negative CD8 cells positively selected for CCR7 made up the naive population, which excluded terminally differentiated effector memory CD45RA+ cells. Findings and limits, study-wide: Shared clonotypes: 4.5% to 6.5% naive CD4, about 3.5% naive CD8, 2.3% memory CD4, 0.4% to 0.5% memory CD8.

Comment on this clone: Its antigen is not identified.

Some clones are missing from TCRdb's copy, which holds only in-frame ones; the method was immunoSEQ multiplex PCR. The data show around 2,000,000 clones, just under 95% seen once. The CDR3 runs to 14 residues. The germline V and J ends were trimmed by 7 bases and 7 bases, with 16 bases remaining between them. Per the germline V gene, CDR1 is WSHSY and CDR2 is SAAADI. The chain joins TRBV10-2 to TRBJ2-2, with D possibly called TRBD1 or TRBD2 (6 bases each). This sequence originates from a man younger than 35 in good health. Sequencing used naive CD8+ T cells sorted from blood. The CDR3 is CASNNRGPGGELFF. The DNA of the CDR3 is TGCGCCAGCAATAATCGGGGGCCAGGCGGGGAGCTGTTTTTT.